These 25 T cell receptor beta chains share one sample of origin, sequenced in a study of T cells after yellow fever vaccination. TCRdb itself ran the 5' RACE reads through MiXCR, one entry per CDR3 protein. The data hold 68,000 or so distinct CDR3 sequences, with around 7% observed a single time. The sequences come from CD8+ T cells sorted from PBMCs, collected roughly 47 days after the first yellow fever vaccination. These receptors came from a man aged 18 to 29 who received the YFV17D yellow fever vaccine.

This clonotype was seen ten or more times. This rearrangement joins TRBV5-5 to TRBJ2-7; possible D gene TRBD1, 6 bases. Deletions cut 4 bases from V and 6 bases from J, with 17 bases between. Germline assignment: CDR1 SGHKS and CDR2 YYEKEE (reference sequence). The CDR3 is 14 residues long. The CDR3 is CASSRPPRGREQYF. CDR3 coding DNA: TGTGCCAGCAGCCGTCCCCCCAGGGGACGCGAGCAGTACTTC.

The gene calls are TRBV27 and TRBJ1-5; D is possibly TRBD1 (5 bases). The CDR3 consists of 14 residues. CDR1 is MNHEY and CDR2 is SMNVEV in the germline V gene (reference sequence). The V gene lost 1 base and the J gene lost 6 bases, with 10 bases spanning the gap. The DNA for the CDR3 is TGTGCCAGCAGTTTATTTCCAGGGCTTCAGCCCCAGCATTTT. Its protein is CASSLFPGLQPQHF.

Comment on this clonotype: Without the conserved terminal phenylalanine or tryptophan, this CDR3 likely stems from a read error. Because the CDR3's place on the DNA is in doubt, the DNA is left out and the CDR3 is given as listed by TCRdb. The V call is TRBV14, the J call TRBJ1-1. The CDR3 spans 10 amino acids, including both terminal residues. Germline V gene data show CDR1 as SGHDN and CDR2 as FVKESK. CDR3 amino acids: CASSQVVVSN.

This clonotype was recorded at least ten times. The CDR3 sequence: CASRGETSGVSETQYF. The CDR3 coding sequence is TGTGCCAGCAGGGGTGAGACTAGCGGGGTATCGGAGACCCAGTACTTC. The V gene is TRBV12-3 or TRBV12-4, the J gene TRBJ2-5; TRBD2 agrees at 11 bases. The CDR3 spans 16 residues. V lost 6 bases to trimming and J lost 5 bases; unmatched junction nucleotides: 11.

This clonotype was picked up many times. J is TRBJ1-5 and V is TRBV12-3 or TRBV12-4, with D hard to call. The CDR3 extends over 11 amino acids. Trimming stripped 3 bases from V and 6 bases from J, with 3 bases between. CDR3 loop: CASSLGQPQHF. CDR3 nucleotide sequence: TGTGCCAGCAGTTTGGGTCAGCCCCAGCATTTT.

In this sample, this clonotype turned up a few times. The chain couples TRBV5-4 to TRBJ2-7; 7 bases map to TRBD1. The trim removed 4 bases at V and 5 bases at J, leaving 9 bases unmatched. The germline V gene encodes CDR1 SGHNT and CDR2 YYREEE (reference sequence). The CDR3 runs to 14 residues. The CDR3 DNA reads TGTGCCAGCAGCCCATGGACAGGATCCCACGAGCAGTACGTC. The encoded protein is CASSPWTGSHEQYV.

In its sample, this clonotype was seen a few times. The chain couples TRBV11-3 to TRBJ2-1; 7 nucleotides align to TRBD1. Looked up from germline, CDR1 is SGHNT and CDR2 is YENEEA. V dropped 0 bases and J dropped 1; count of bases not matched to a gene: 3. The CDR3 is 16 amino acids. In nucleotides, the CDR3 is TGTGCCAGCAGCTTAGAAGGGGGCCTTTCCTACAATGAGCAGTTCTTC. Its translation is CASSLEGGLSYNEQFF. The whole variable domain, filled in from reference TRBV11-3 and TRBJ2-1, reads EAGVVQSPRYKIIEKKQPVAFWCNPISGHNTLYWYLQNLGQGPELLIRYENEEAVDDSQLPKDRFSAERLKGVDSTLKIQPAELGDSAVYLCASSLEGGLSYNEQFFGPGTRLTVL.

This clonotype was recorded many times. This sequence joins TRBV6-5 and TRBJ2-7; D is unclear. The germline V gene has CDR1 MNHEY and CDR2 SVGAGI. V gave up 0 bases and J gave up 6 bases, with 15 bases separating them. The CDR3 runs 15 residues. The CDR3 coding sequence is TGTGCCAGCAGTTACTCGTCGCCTCAGACTGGCGAGCAGTACTTC. Its protein is CASSYSSPQTGEQYF.

This clonotype was observed many times. The chain uses TRBV6-5 and TRBJ2-3, with a tentative D call TRBD2 (5 bases). Germline CDR1 reads MNHEY; CDR2 reads SVGAGI. Trimming left V 0 bases short and J 4 bases short, with 14 bases between. The length of the CDR3 is 16 residues. The CDR3 nucleotides read TGTGCCAGCAGTTACTCGTTTCTGGAGGTCGCAGATACGCAGTATTTT. Protein product: CASSYSFLEVADTQYF.

The sample holds many counts of this clonotype. The rearrangement uses TRBV4-2 and TRBJ1-6, with D unresolved. Germline CDR1 is LGHNA and CDR2 is YNFKEQ. V shed 0 bases and J shed 11 bases, with 5 bases lying between them. This CDR3 comprises 12 residues. DNA for the CDR3: TGTGCCAGCAGCCAAGATAACCCACCCCTCCACTTT. Amino acid sequence: CASSQDNPPLHF.

This chain links TRBV5-1 with TRBJ2-7, with D uncertain. Germline V gene data show CDR1 as SGHRS and CDR2 as YFSETQ. V was trimmed by 0 bases and J by 3 bases, leaving 10 bases between them. The CDR3 has 14 amino acids. For the CDR3, the DNA is TGCGCCAGCAGCTTGGTCGGCTTAGGCTACGAGCAGTACTTC. This codes for CASSLVGLGYEQYF.

This clonotype has ten or more counts. The chain employs TRBV5-1 and TRBJ2-5; 8 bases fit TRBD2. This CDR3 has 14 amino acids. The J segment lost 4 bases and the V segment lost 5 bases, leaving 7 bases of the junction unmatched. In germline, CDR1 is SGHRS, CDR2 YFSETQ. The CDR3 loop reads CASRTDGGGETQYF. The DNA of the CDR3 is TGCGCCAGCAGGACGGACGGGGGGGGAGAGACCCAGTACTTC.

This clonotype was seen repeatedly, ten times or more. The chain has TRBV7-8 and TRBJ2-3; TRBD2 agrees at 8 bases. Germline V lookup: CDR1 SGHVS, CDR2 FQNEAQ. V was clipped by 1 base and J by 5 bases; unmatched bases: 11. This CDR3 is built from 17 residues. The CDR3 sequence: CASSLVGTGGPGDTQYF. The CDR3 nucleotides read TGTGCCAGCAGCTTAGTAGGCACGGGGGGGCCCGGAGATACGCAGTATTTT. The variable domain in full, with the rest retrieved from reference TRBV7-8 and TRBJ2-3, is GAGVSQSPRYKVAKRGQDVALRCDPISGHVSLFWYQQALGQGPEFLTYFQNEAQLDKSGLPSDRFFAERPEGSVSTLKIQRTQQEDSAVYLCASSLVGTGGPGDTQYFGPGTRLTVL.

This clonotype was detected only a few times. The chain carries TRBV7-9 and TRBJ2-5; D is unclear. The CDR3 contains 12 residues. In germline, CDR1 is SEHNR, CDR2 FQNEAQ (reference sequence). V shed 7 bases and J shed 5 bases, with 11 bases lying between them. Here the CDR3 DNA reads TGTGCCAGCACCCCCACTCCGGAGACCCAGTACTTC. This gives the protein CASTPTPETQYF. The complete variable domain, with remaining parts taken from reference TRBV7-9 and TRBJ2-5, reads DTGVSQNPRHKITKRGQNVTFRCDPISEHNRLYWYRQTLGQGPEFLTYFQNEAQLEKSRLLSDRFSAERPKGSFSTLEIQRTEQGDSAMYLCASTPTPETQYFGPGTRLLVL.

On this clonotype itself: The limits of the CDR3 on the DNA are not certain, so only TCRdb's listed CDR3 is given. V gene TRBV7-5 combines with J gene TRBJ2-2; the D call TRBD1 from the table was never checked on the DNA. TRBV7-5 is flagged as a pseudogene. From its first to its last residue, the CDR3 has 20 amino acids. CDR3 in amino acids: CISVPEKRPTGERITGELFF.

In regard to this clonotype: This may come from a read error, since a much larger clone is one base off. The chain has TRBV5-5 and TRBJ1-1; no reliable D call. The CDR3 spans 13 residues. Germline assignment: CDR1 SGHKS and CDR2 YYEKEE (reference sequence). The CDR3 nucleotides are TGTGCCAGCAGATTGGGATGGGGCACTGAAGCTTTCTTT. Translating gives CASRLGWGTEAFF.

This clonotype was counted at least ten times. The V gene is TRBV4-1, the J gene TRBJ1-2, with 7 bases fitting TRBD1. The length of the CDR3 is 15 residues. The ends lost 0 bases at V and 6 bases at J; junction bases unmatched: 7. Germline assignment: CDR1 MGHRA and CDR2 YSYEKL. The CDR3 loop is CASSQEPGGWDGYTF. The CDR3 coding sequence is TGCGCCAGCAGCCAAGAGCCAGGGGGATGGGATGGCTACACCTTC.

This clonotype was detected only a few times. The chain couples TRBV5-1 to TRBJ1-1; TRBD1 agrees at 9 bases. V lost 2 bases to trimming and J lost 0 bases; unmatched junction nucleotides: 5. The CDR3 spans 16 residues. Germline values: CDR1 SGHRS, CDR2 YFSETQ. The CDR3 DNA is TGCGCCAGCAGCTTACGTGGGACAGGGATGAACACTGAAGCTTTCTTT. Encoded protein: CASSLRGTGMNTEAFF.

This clonotype was observed a few times. The chain recombines TRBV19 with TRBJ2-2, with a possible D match to TRBD2 (6 bases). CDR3 length: 15 residues. Germline-derived CDR1 and CDR2 are LNHDA and SQIVND (reference sequence). The V end was cut by 5 bases, the J end by 7 bases, with 17 bases between. DNA for the CDR3: TGTGCCAGTAGTCCCCTTCGAAGCGGGTTCGGGGAGCTGTTTTTT. This sequence encodes CASSPLRSGFGELFF.

This clonotype was recorded at least ten times. The chain employs TRBV2 and TRBJ2-7; D remains ambiguous. V lost 5 bases and J 0 bases, leaving 11 bases between the germline ends. Germline CDR1 is SNHLY and CDR2 is FYNNEI. CDR3 size: 14 residues. CDR3 amino acids: CASSNPYSSYEQYV. CDR3 coding DNA: TGTGCCAGCAGTAACCCCTACAGCTCCTACGAGCAGTACGTC.

This clonotype has just a few counts. The gene calls are TRBV27 and TRBJ1-2; TRBD1 matches at 8 bases. Per the germline V gene, CDR1 is MNHEY and CDR2 is SMNVEV (reference sequence). CDR3 length: 15 amino acids. V was clipped by 0 bases and J by 6 bases; unmatched bases: 6. This chain's CDR3 is CASSLSQTGVNGYTF. DNA for the CDR3: TGTGCCAGCAGTTTATCTCAGACAGGGGTTAATGGCTACACCTTC.

This clonotype was counted a few times. The genes are TRBV6-6 and TRBJ2-7, with D perhaps matching TRBD1 (5 bases). V lost 4 bases and J 6 bases, leaving 10 bases between the germline ends. The CDR3 spans 12 residues. Germline CDR1 is MNHNY and CDR2 is SVGAGI (reference sequence). CDR3 amino acids: CASSLQGAEQYF. CDR3 bases: TGTGCCAGCAGTTTGCAAGGGGCCGAGCAGTACTTC.

The chain links TRBV7-9 to TRBJ1-2, with TRBD1 identical over 7 bases. This CDR3 has 13 residues. V lost 7 bases to trimming and J lost 3 bases; unmatched junction nucleotides: 5. Germline assignment: CDR1 SEHNR and CDR2 FQNEAQ (reference sequence). The CDR3 nucleotides read TGTGCCAGCAACCTACAGGGGTACTATGGCTACACCTTC. Its protein product is CASNLQGYYGYTF.

In this sample, this clonotype turned up many times. The V call is TRBV7-6, the J call TRBJ1-1; weak D call: TRBD1 (5 bases). The germline CDR1 and CDR2 sequences are SGHVS and FNYEAQ. V was clipped by 4 bases and J by 1 base, with 13 bases between them. There are 15 residues in the CDR3. In nucleotides, the CDR3 is TGTGCCAGCAGCTCATCCCGGGGGGGGAACACTGAAGCTTTCTTT. The encoded protein is CASSSSRGGNTEAFF. Full variable domain (missing parts from reference TRBV7-6 and TRBJ1-1): GAGVSQSPRYKVTKRGQDVALRCDPISGHVSLYWYRQALGQGPEFLTYFNYEAQQDKSGLPNDRFSAERPEGSISTLTIQRTEQRDSAMYRCASSSSRGGNTEAFFGQGTRLTVV.

This clonotype was detected ten times or more. The genes are TRBV6-2 or TRBV6-3 and TRBJ2-6; no clear D gene. Germline V gene lookup returns CDR1 MNHEY and CDR2 SVGEGT. Trimming stripped 0 bases from V and 0 bases from J, with 3 bases between. The CDR3 spans 15 residues. CDR3 nucleotides: TGTGCCAGCAGTTACTCTGGCTCTGGGGCCAACGTCCTGACTTTC. Protein product: CASSYSGSGANVLTF.